These T cell receptor beta chains were read from a single sample in a study of blood T cells in healthy people across ages. TCRdb processed the 5' RACE reads anew with MiXCR; each CDR3 protein has one entry. The sample carries more than 1 million distinct CDR3 sequences, around 45% recorded once. The sequencing input was blood. The receptor set was obtained from a woman aged 55-69 years in good health. CDR3s include the opening cysteine and the closing phenylalanine or tryptophan. The order of the fields is J gene, V gene, CDR3 protein.

j_gene: TRBJ2-1; v_gene: TRBV5-1; CDR3aa: CASSPARDSSYNEQFF
j_gene: TRBJ2-1; v_gene: TRBV7-2; CDR3aa: CASSLARQGTNEQFF
j_gene: TRBJ2-1; v_gene: TRBV27; CDR3aa: CASSPRLAGGGHNEQFF
j_gene: TRBJ2-5; v_gene: TRBV20-1; CDR3aa: CSARDPRTSGETQYF
j_gene: TRBJ2-5; v_gene: TRBV4-1; CDR3aa: CASSQGGDRQETQYF
j_gene: TRBJ2-5; v_gene: TRBV11-2; CDR3aa: CASSLVVRPLQETQYF
j_gene: TRBJ2-3; v_gene: TRBV27; CDR3aa: CASTALTSGRAFGTDTQYF
j_gene: TRBJ2-1; v_gene: TRBV3-1; CDR3aa: CSSQGEGSNEQFF
j_gene: TRBJ2-7; v_gene: TRBV20-1; CDR3aa: CSASKRTGSYEQYF
j_gene: TRBJ2-4; v_gene: TRBV12-3/TRBV12-4; CDR3aa: CASSLAGFVKNIQYF
j_gene: TRBJ2-3; v_gene: TRBV10-3; CDR3aa: CAIRRQGGTDTQYF
j_gene: TRBJ2-6; v_gene: TRBV2; CDR3aa: CASSARTGAGANVLTF
j_gene: TRBJ2-3; v_gene: TRBV12-3/TRBV12-4; CDR3aa: CASSSSGKPDTQYF
j_gene: TRBJ2-7; v_gene: TRBV12-3/TRBV12-4; CDR3aa: CASSPKRGRERAYEQYF
j_gene: TRBJ2-1; v_gene: TRBV20-1; CDR3aa: CSASDRVVSYNEQFF
j_gene: TRBJ2-1; v_gene: TRBV12-3/TRBV12-4; CDR3aa: CASRPGVREFF
j_gene: TRBJ2-7; v_gene: TRBV20-1; CDR3aa: CSALLWGGLREQYF
j_gene: TRBJ2-1; v_gene: TRBV27; CDR3aa: CTSRAGTGGEQFF
j_gene: TRBJ2-3; v_gene: TRBV10-3; CDR3aa: CAISTGTISDTQYF
j_gene: TRBJ1-2; v_gene: TRBV20-1; CDR3aa: CSALVGLGYTF
j_gene: TRBJ1-6; v_gene: TRBV20-1; CDR3aa: CSARESQGRNSPLHF
j_gene: TRBJ1-2; v_gene: TRBV20-1; CDR3aa: CIASPGQGKYGYTF
j_gene: TRBJ2-7; v_gene: TRBV29-1; CDR3aa: CSVGDPTYEQYF
j_gene: TRBJ1-2; v_gene: TRBV5-1; CDR3aa: CASSLVAGGFYGYTF
j_gene: TRBJ2-5; v_gene: TRBV27; CDR3aa: CASSLMGQGWVSGETQYF
j_gene: TRBJ2-7; v_gene: TRBV15; CDR3aa: CATSRDSLAGGLDYEQYF
j_gene: TRBJ1-4; v_gene: TRBV10-3; CDR3aa: CAISGTAQGANKATNEKLFF
j_gene: TRBJ1-4; v_gene: TRBV27; CDR3aa: CASSLKWGRLNEKLFF
j_gene: TRBJ2-3; v_gene: TRBV4-1; CDR3aa: CASSHRVREVTDTQYF
j_gene: .; v_gene: TRBV4-2; CDR3aa: CASSQDHSGRVGETQYF
j_gene: TRBJ2-3; v_gene: TRBV11-2; CDR3aa: CASSLGRALSTDTQYF
j_gene: TRBJ2-5; v_gene: TRBV7-8; CDR3aa: CTSSSGGSGETQYF
j_gene: TRBJ1-2; v_gene: TRBV6-6; CDR3aa: CASSPRTGGSYGYTF
j_gene: TRBJ2-3; v_gene: TRBV27; CDR3aa: CASTSPGRTDTQYF
j_gene: TRBJ2-3; v_gene: TRBV29-1; CDR3aa: CSVDHGGGGSDTQYF
j_gene: TRBJ1-2; v_gene: TRBV27; CDR3aa: CASSGRGLSNYGYTF
j_gene: TRBJ1-2; v_gene: TRBV12-3/TRBV12-4; CDR3aa: CASSPQGSSNYGYTF
j_gene: TRBJ2-5; v_gene: TRBV5-1; CDR3aa: CASSLEAVAEETQYF
j_gene: TRBJ1-6; v_gene: TRBV7-8; CDR3aa: CASSLVRGSYSPLHF
j_gene: TRBJ1-2; v_gene: TRBV6-5; CDR3aa: CASSTPRRQGEGGYTF
j_gene: TRBJ2-1; v_gene: TRBV7-6; CDR3aa: CASSLAGGAVDEQFF
j_gene: TRBJ2-7; v_gene: TRBV6-2/TRBV6-3; CDR3aa: CASGARREQYF
j_gene: TRBJ2-7; v_gene: TRBV7-9; CDR3aa: CASSSRRDYEQYF
j_gene: .; v_gene: TRBV29-1; CDR3aa: CSVEGTRDGRTYNEQYF
j_gene: .; v_gene: TRBV9; CDR3aa: CASSVDPTGRGETQYF
j_gene: TRBJ2-1; v_gene: TRBV27; CDR3aa: CAGRGGVQFF
j_gene: TRBJ2-1; v_gene: TRBV20-1; CDR3aa: CSAPEARASSYNEQFF
j_gene: TRBJ2-2; v_gene: TRBV9; CDR3aa: CASSVHTLVDTGELFF
j_gene: TRBJ2-4; v_gene: TRBV30; CDR3aa: CAWGEELAKNIQYF
j_gene: TRBJ2-1; v_gene: TRBV12-3/TRBV12-4; CDR3aa: CASSQFVLENEQFF
j_gene: TRBJ2-7; v_gene: TRBV6-1; CDR3aa: CASSALAGGYNEQYF
j_gene: TRBJ2-3; v_gene: TRBV29-1; CDR3aa: CSVEDVAGALDTQYF
j_gene: TRBJ2-2; v_gene: TRBV10-1; CDR3aa: CASSEWESNTGELFF
j_gene: TRBJ2-2; v_gene: TRBV5-1; CDR3aa: CASSPIDSYTGELFF